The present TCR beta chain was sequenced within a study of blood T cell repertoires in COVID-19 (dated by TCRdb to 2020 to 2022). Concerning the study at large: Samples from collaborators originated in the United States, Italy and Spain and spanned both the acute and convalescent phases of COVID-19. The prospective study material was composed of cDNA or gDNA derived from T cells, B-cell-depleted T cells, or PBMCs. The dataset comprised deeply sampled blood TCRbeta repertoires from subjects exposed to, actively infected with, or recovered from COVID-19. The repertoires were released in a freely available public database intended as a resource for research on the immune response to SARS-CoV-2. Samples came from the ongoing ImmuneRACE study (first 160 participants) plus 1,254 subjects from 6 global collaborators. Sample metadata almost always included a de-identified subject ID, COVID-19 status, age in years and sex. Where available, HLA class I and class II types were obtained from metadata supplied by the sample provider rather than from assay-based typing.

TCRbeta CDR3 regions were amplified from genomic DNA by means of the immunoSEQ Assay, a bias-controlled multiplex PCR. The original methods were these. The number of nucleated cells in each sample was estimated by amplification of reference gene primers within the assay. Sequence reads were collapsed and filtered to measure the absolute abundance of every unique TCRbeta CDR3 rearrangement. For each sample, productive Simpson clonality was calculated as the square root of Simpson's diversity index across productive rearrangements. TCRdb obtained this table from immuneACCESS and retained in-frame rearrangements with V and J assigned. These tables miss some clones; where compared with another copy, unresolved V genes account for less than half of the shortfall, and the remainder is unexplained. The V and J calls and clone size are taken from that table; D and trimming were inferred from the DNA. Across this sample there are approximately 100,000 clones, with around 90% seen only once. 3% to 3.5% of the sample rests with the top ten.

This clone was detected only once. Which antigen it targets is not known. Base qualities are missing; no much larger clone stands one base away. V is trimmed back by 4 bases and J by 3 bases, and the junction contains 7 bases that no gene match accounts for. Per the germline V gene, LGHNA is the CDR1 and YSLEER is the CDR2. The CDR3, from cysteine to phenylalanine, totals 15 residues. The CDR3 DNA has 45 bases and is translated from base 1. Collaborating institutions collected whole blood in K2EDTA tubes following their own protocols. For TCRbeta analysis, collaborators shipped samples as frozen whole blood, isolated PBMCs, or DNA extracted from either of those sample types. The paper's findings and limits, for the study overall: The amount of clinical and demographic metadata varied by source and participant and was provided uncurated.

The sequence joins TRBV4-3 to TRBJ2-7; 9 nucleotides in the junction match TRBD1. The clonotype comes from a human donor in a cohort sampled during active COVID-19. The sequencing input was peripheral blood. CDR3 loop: CASSLPGQGIYEQYF. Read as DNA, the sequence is TGCGCCAGCAGCCTTCCGGGACAGGGCATCTACGAGCAGTACTTC.